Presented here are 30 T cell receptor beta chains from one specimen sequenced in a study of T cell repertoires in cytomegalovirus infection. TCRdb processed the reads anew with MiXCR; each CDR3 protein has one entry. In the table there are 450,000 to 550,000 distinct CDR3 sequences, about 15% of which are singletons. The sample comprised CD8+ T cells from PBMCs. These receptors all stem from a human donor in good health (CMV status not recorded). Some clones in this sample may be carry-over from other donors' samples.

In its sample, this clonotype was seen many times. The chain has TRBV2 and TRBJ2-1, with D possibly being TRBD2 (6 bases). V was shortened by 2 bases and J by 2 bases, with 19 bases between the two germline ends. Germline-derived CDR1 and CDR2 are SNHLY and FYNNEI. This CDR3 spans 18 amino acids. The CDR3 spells CASSEKLSAGITYNEQFF. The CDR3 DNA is TGTGCCAGCAGTGAAAAGCTTTCCGCGGGGATTACCTACAATGAGCAGTTCTTC.

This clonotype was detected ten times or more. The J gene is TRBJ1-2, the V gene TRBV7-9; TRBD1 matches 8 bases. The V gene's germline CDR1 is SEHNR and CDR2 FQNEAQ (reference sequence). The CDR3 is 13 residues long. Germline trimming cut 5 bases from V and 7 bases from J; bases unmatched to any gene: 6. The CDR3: CASSPGTGFGYTF. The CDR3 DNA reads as TGTGCCAGCAGCCCCGGGACAGGTTTTGGCTACACCTTC.

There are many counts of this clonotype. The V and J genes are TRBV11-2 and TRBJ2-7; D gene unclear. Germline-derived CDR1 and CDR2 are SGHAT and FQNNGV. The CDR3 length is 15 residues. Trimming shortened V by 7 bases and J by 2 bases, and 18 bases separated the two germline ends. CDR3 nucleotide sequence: TGTGCCAGCACCTTGAGAGGAGACGTAGCCTACGAGCAGTACTTC. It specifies CASTLRGDVAYEQYF.

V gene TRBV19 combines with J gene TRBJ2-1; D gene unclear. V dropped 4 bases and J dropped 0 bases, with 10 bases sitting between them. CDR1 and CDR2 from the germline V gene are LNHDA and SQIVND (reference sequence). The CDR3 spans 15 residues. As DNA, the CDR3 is TGTGCCAGTAGTAATGGCCGCTACTCCTACAATGAGCAGTTCTTC. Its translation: CASSNGRYSYNEQFF.

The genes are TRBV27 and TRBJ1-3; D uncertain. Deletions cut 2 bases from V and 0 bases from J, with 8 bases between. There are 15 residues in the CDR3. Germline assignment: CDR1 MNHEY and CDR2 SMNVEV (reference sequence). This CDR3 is CASSLDGASGNTIYF. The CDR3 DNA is TGTGCCAGCAGTTTAGACGGAGCCTCTGGAAACACCATATATTTT.

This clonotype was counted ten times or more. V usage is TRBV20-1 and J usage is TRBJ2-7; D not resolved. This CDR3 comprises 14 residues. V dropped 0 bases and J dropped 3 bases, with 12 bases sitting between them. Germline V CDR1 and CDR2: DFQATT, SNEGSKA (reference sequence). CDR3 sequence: CSARDLGSYYEQYF. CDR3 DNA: TGCAGTGCTAGAGACTTAGGGTCGTACTACGAGCAGTACTTC.

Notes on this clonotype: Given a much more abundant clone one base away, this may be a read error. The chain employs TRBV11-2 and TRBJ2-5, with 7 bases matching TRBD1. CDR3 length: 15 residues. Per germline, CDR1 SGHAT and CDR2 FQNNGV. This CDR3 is CASSLDWGTEEIQYF. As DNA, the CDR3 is TGTGCCAGCAGCTTAGACTGGGGGACAGAAGAGATCCAGTACTTC.

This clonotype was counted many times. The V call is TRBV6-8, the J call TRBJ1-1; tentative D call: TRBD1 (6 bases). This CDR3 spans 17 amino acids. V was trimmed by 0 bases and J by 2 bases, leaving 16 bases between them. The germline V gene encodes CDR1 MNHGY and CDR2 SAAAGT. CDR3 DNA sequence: TGTGCCAGCAGTTACTCGAATGGGGGCGAGGTAAACACTGAAGCTTTCTTT. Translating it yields CASSYSNGGEVNTEAFF.

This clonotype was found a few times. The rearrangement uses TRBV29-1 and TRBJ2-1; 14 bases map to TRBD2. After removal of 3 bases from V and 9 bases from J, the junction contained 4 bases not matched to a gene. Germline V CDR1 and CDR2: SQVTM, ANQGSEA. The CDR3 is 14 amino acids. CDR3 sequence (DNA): TGCAGCGTTGATGGCGGGACTAGCGGGGGTGAGCAGTTCTTC. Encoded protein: CSVDGGTSGGEQFF.

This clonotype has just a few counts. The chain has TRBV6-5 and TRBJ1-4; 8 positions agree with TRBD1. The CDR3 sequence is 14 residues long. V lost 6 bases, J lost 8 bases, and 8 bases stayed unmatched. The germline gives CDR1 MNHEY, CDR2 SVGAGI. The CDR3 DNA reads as TGTGCCAGCAGCGAGACAGGGGAGGAAGAAAAACTGTTTTTT. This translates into CASSETGEEEKLFF.

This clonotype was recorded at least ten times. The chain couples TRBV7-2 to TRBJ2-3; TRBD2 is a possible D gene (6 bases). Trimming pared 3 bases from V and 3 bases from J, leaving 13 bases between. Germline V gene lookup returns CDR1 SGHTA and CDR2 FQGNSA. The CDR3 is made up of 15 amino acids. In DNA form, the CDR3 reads TGTGCCAGCAGCTTTACGGGAGCAAGAACAGATACGCAGTATTTT. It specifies CASSFTGARTDTQYF.

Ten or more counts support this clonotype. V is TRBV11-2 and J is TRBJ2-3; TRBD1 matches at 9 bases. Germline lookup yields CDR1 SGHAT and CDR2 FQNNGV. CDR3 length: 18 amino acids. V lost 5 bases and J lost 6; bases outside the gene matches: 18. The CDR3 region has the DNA TGTGCCAGCAGCCTGAACAGGGGGCGCGAGCGGGGCTCGGATACGCAGTATTTT. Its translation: CASSLNRGRERGSDTQYF.

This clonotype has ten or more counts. The CDR3 DNA reads TGTGCCAGCAGTTTTACCGGGACAGAAGCTTTCTTT. Protein: CASSFTGTEAFF. The J gene is TRBJ1-1, the V gene TRBV7-9, with TRBD1 as a possible D gene (6 bases). There are 12 residues in the CDR3. CDR1 SEHNR and CDR2 FQNEAQ come from the germline V gene (reference sequence). The germline V and J ends were trimmed by 6 bases and 8 bases, with 13 bases remaining between them.

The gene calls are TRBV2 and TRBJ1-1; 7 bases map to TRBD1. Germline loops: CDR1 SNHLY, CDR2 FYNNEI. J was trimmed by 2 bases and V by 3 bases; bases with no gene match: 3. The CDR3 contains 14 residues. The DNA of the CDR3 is TGTGCCAGCAGTGACGACAGGGACAACACTGAAGCTTTCTTT. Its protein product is CASSDDRDNTEAFF.

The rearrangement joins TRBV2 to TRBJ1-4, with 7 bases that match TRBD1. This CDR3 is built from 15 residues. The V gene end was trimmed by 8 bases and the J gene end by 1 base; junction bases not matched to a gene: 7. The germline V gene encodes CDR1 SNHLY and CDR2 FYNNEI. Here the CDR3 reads CASGGGDRTNEKLFF. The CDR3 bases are TGTGCCAGCGGTGGGGGGGACAGAACTAATGAAAAACTGTTTTTT.

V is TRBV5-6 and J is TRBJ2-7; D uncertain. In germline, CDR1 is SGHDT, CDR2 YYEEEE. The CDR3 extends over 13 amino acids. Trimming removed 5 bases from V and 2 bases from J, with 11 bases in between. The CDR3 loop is CASRPTVPYEQYF. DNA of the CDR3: TGTGCCAGCAGACCGACGGTTCCCTACGAGCAGTACTTC.

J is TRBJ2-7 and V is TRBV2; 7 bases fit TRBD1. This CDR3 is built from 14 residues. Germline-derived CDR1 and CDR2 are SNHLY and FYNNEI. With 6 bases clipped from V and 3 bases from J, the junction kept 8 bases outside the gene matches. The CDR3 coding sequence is TGTGCCAGCAGGAGGACAGGTGAAAACTACGAGCAGTACTTC. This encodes CASRRTGENYEQYF.

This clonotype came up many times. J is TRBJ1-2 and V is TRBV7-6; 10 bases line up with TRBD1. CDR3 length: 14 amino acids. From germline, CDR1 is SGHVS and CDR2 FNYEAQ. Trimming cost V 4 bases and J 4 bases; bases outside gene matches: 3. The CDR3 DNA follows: TGTGCCAGCAGCTCAGGGGACAGGGGCTATGGCTACACCTTC. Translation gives CASSSGDRGYGYTF. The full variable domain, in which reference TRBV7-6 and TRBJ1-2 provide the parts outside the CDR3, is GAGVSQSPRYKVTKRGQDVALRCDPISGHVSLYWYRQALGQGPEFLTYFNYEAQQDKSGLPNDRFSAERPEGSISTLTIQRTEQRDSAMYRCASSSGDRGYGYTFGSGTRLTVV.

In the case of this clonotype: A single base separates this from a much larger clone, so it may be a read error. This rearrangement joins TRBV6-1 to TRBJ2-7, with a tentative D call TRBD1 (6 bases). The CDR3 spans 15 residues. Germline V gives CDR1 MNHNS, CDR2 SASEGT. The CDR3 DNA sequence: TGTGCCAGAAGTGAGCAGCCAGGGGAGCCCTACGAGCAGTACTTC. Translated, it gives CARSEQPGEPYEQYF.

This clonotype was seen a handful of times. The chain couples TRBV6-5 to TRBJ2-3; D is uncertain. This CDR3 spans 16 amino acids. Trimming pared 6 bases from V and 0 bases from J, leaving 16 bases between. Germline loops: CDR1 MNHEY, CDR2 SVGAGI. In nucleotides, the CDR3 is TGTGCCAGCAGCCGAGACGGAGTACCTAGCACAGATACGCAGTATTTT. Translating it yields CASSRDGVPSTDTQYF.

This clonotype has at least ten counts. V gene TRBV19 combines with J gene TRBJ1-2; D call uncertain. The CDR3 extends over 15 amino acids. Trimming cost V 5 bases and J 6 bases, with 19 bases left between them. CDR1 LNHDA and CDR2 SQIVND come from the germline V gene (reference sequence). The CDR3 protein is CASSALVDWKDGYTF. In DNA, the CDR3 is TGTGCCAGTAGTGCTCTCGTGGACTGGAAGGATGGCTACACCTTC. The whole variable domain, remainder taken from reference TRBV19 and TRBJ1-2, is DGGITQSPKYLFRKEGQNVTLSCEQNLNHDAMYWYRQDPGQGLRLIYYSQIVNDFQKGDIAEGYSVSREKKESFPLTVTSAQKNPTAFYLCASSALVDWKDGYTFGSGTRLTVV.

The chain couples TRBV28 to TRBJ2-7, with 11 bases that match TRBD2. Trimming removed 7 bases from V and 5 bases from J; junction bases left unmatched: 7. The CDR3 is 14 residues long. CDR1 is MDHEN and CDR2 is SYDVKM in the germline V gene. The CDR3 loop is CASNTLAGAHEQYF. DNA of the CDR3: TGTGCCAGCAACACACTAGCGGGAGCGCACGAGCAGTACTTC.

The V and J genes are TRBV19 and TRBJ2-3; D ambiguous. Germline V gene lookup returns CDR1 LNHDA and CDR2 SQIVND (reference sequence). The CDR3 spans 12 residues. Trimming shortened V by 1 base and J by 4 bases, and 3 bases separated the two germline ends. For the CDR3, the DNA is TGTGCCAGTAGTATAGCCGCAGATACGCAGTATTTT. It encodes CASSIAADTQYF.

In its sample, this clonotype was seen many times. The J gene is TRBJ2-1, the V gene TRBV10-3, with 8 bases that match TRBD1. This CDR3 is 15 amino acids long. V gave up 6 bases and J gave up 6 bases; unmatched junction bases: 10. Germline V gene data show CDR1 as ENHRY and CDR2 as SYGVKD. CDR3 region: CAIRGRTGTGNEQFF. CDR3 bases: TGTGCCATCAGGGGTAGGACAGGGACTGGCAATGAGCAGTTCTTC.

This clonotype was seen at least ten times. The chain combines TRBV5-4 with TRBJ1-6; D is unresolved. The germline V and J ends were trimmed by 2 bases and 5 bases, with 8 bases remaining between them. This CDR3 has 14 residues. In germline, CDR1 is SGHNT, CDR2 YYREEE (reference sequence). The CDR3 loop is CASSLRENNSPLHF. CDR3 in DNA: TGTGCCAGCAGCTTAAGGGAGAATAATTCACCCCTCCACTTT.

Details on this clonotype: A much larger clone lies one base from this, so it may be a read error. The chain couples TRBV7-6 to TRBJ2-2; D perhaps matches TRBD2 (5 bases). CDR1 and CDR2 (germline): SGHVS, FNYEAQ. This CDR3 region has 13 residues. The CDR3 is CASSLALIGKLFF. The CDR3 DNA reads TGTGCCAGCAGCTTAGCGTTGATCGGGAAGCTGTTTTTT.

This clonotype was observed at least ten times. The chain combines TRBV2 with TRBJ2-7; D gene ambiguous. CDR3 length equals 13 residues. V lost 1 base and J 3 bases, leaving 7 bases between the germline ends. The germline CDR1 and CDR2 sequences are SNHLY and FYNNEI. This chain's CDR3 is CASSEDSYYEQYF. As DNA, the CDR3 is TGTGCCAGCAGTGAAGACAGCTACTACGAGCAGTACTTC.

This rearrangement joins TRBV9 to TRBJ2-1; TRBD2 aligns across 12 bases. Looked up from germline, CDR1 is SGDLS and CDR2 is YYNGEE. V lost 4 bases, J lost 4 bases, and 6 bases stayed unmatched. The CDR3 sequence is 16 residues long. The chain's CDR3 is CASSHRTSGGYNEQFF. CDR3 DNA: TGTGCCAGCAGCCATCGTACTAGCGGGGGGTACAATGAGCAGTTCTTC.

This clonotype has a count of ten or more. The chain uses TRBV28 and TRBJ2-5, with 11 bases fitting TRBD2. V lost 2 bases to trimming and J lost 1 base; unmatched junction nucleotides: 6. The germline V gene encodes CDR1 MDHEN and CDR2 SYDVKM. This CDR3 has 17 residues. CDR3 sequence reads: CASSLVGSGGAQETQYF. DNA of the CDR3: TGTGCCAGCAGTTTAGTCGGTAGCGGGGGGGCCCAAGAGACCCAGTACTTC.

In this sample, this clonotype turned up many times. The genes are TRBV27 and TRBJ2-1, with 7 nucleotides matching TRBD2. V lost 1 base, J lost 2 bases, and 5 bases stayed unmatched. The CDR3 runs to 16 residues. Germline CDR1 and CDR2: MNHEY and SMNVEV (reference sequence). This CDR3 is CASSLWRERTYNEQFF. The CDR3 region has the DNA TGTGCCAGCAGTTTATGGCGGGAGCGAACCTACAATGAGCAGTTCTTC.